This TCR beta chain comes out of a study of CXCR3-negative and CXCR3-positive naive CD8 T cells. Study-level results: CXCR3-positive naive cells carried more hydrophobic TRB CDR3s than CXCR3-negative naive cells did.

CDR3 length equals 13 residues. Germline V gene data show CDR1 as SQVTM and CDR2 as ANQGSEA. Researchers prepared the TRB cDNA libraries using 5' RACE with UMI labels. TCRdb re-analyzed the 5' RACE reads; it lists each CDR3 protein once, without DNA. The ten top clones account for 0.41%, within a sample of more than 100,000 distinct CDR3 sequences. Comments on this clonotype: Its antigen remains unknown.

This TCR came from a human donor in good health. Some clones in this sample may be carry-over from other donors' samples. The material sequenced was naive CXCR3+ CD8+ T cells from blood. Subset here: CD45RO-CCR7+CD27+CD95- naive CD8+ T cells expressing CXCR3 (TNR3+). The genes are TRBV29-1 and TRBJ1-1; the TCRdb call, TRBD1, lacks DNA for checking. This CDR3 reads CSVATGQYTEAFF.